The next 14 T cell receptor beta chains were all read from a single sample in a study of blood T cell repertoires in COVID-19. Profiling relied on immunoSEQ multiplex PCR, and the TCRdb table lists in-frame clones only, not all of them. The repertoire holds 73,000 or so clones, with 80% to 85% as singletons. The source material was peripheral blood. These receptors were obtained from a woman in her sixties or seventies with acute or convalescent COVID-19.

This clone showed up just once. This rearrangement joins TRBV5-1 to TRBJ2-7; tentatively, D is TRBD2 (6 bases). V lost 6 bases and J lost 2, with 18 bases in between. The CDR3 runs 15 residues. Germline V CDR1 and CDR2: SGHRS, YFSETQ. CDR3 nucleotide sequence: TGCGCCAGCATCCCCGGCGGGACTGGGACCTACGAGCAGTACTTC. Amino acids: CASIPGGTGTYEQYF.

The chain recombines TRBV9 with TRBJ1-4; 10 bases agree with TRBD1. The germline V gene has CDR1 SGDLS and CDR2 YYNGEE. The CDR3 is 17 amino acids. Unmatched junction bases numbered 7, after V lost 2 bases and J lost 3 bases. The CDR3 nucleotides read TGTGCCAGCAGCGTGGGACAGGGGATAAGGGCTAATGAAAAACTGTTTTTT. This encodes CASSVGQGIRANEKLFF. The whole variable domain, filled in from reference TRBV9 and TRBJ1-4, reads DSGVTQTPKHLITATGQRVTLRCSPRSGDLSVYWYQQSLDQGLQFLIQYYNGEERAKGNILERFSAQQFPDLHSELNLSSLELGDSALYFCASSVGQGIRANEKLFFGSGTQLSVL.

The chain joins TRBV7-8 to TRBJ1-6, with D possibly TRBD1 on 6 matching bases. The germline CDR1 and CDR2 sequences are SGHVS and FQNEAQ. The CDR3 consists of 16 residues. Trimming left V 5 bases short and J 7 bases short, with 18 bases between. The CDR3 coding sequence is TGTGCCAGCAGCATCGGACAGAGCCTATCGAATTCACCCCTCCACTTT. Protein product: CASSIGQSLSNSPLHF.

V is TRBV5-4 and J is TRBJ2-7; possibly TRBD1 for D (6 bases). With 4 bases removed from V and 6 bases from J, the gap between germline ends came to 14 bases. Per germline, CDR1 SGHNT and CDR2 YYREEE (reference sequence). The CDR3 has 13 residues. DNA for the CDR3: TGTGCCAGCAGCCTTTACAGGGCCGGCGAGCAGTACTTC. Its protein product is CASSLYRAGEQYF. Full variable domain (outside the CDR3, taken from reference TRBV5-4 and TRBJ2-7): ETGVTQSPTHLIKTRGQQVTLRCSSQSGHNTVSWYQQALGQGPQFIFQYYREEENGRGNFPPRFSGLQFPNYSSELNVNALELDDSALYLCASSLYRAGEQYFGPGTRLTVT.

The chain carries TRBV6-5 and TRBJ1-5; D is perhaps TRBD1 (5 bases). The CDR3 contains 15 residues. The ends were cut back, 6 bases at V and 2 bases at J, with 14 bases in the middle. Looked up from germline, CDR1 is MNHEY and CDR2 is SVGAGI. CDR3 loop: CASRAPGLGNQPQHF. The CDR3 region has the DNA TGTGCCAGCAGAGCCCCGGGACTGGGCAATCAGCCCCAGCATTTT.

This chain links TRBV29-1 with TRBJ2-1, with TRBD1 matching over 8 bases. After removal of 0 bases from V and 7 bases from J, the junction contained 11 bases not matched to a gene. CDR1 is SQVTM and CDR2 is ANQGSEA in the germline V gene. This CDR3 has 16 amino acids. CDR3 DNA sequence: TGCAGCGTTGAAGACCCTTGGCAGGGGGCGGGAAATGAGCAGTTCTTC. Translated, it gives CSVEDPWQGAGNEQFF.

This clone has a handful of counts. The chain is built from TRBV6-1 and TRBJ1-2; a weak D match, TRBD1 (5 bases). The CDR3 spans 15 residues. Germline-derived CDR1 and CDR2 are MNHNS and SASEGT. V was clipped by 2 bases and J by 2 bases, with 12 bases between them. The CDR3 here is CASSESWGANYGYTF. In DNA form, the CDR3 reads TGTGCCAGCAGTGAATCCTGGGGCGCGAACTATGGCTACACCTTC.

V usage is TRBV11-2 and J usage is TRBJ1-2, with 8 bases matching TRBD1. Germline loops: CDR1 SGHAT, CDR2 FQNNGV. Trimming at V came to 4 bases and at J to 0 bases, leaving 10 bases not matched to a gene. The CDR3 has 17 residues. CDR3: CASSSTGGPGTNYGYTF. The CDR3, as DNA: TGTGCCAGCAGCTCAACAGGGGGGCCCGGTACTAACTATGGCTACACCTTC.

The chain recombines TRBV18 with TRBJ2-2; the match to TRBD1 covers 8 bases. The V gene end was trimmed by 3 bases and the J gene end by 6 bases; junction bases not matched to a gene: 12. Germline V gene sequence: CDR1 KGHSH, CDR2 LQKENI. The CDR3 covers 17 residues. The CDR3 is CASSPPDRGPGAGELFF. CDR3 nucleotide sequence: TGTGCCAGCTCACCGCCTGACAGGGGTCCCGGGGCCGGGGAGCTGTTTTTT. Full variable domain (missing parts from reference TRBV18 and TRBJ2-2): NAGVMQNPRHLVRRRGQEARLRCSPMKGHSHVYWYRQLPEEGLKFMVYLQKENIIDESGMPKERFSAEFPKEGPSILRIQQVVRGDSAAYFCASSPPDRGPGAGELFFGEGSRLTVL.

In its sample, this clone was seen a few times. V is TRBV3-1 (or the pseudogene TRBV3-2) and J is TRBJ1-5; D is uncertain. V was clipped by 4 bases and J by 0 bases, with 16 bases between them. The CDR3 runs 17 residues. Germline V gene sequence: CDR1 LGHDT, CDR2 YNNKEL (reference sequence). The CDR3 sequence: CASSREAPSFSNQPQHF. In nucleotides, the CDR3 is TGTGCCAGCAGCCGAGAGGCTCCCTCCTTTAGCAATCAGCCCCAGCATTTT.

The chain couples TRBV21-1 to TRBJ2-7; TRBD1 is the table's D call, not checked against the DNA. TRBV21-1 is deemed a pseudogene. This CDR3 has 15 residues. The CDR3 spells CASSKGPRGLYEQYF. CDR3 sequence (DNA): TGTGCCAGCAGCAAAGGGCCCAGGGGGCTGTACGAGCAGTACTTC.

The V gene is TRBV12-5, the J gene TRBJ1-2; D gene uncertain. The CDR3 spans 13 residues. Germline V gives CDR1 LGHNT, CDR2 FRNRAP. V lost 3 bases and J 5 bases, leaving 10 bases between the germline ends. CDR3 bases: TGTGCTAGTGGTTTCGGGTCAGATTATGGCTACACCTTC. Translated, it gives CASGFGSDYGYTF.

Note on this clone: The junction departs from the called germline gene at one end, perhaps through a read error. This chain connects TRBV25-1 to TRBJ1-3; 7 positions agree with TRBD1. CDR1 and CDR2 (germline): MGHDK, SYGVNS. This CDR3 comprises 15 residues. The CDR3 is CASGDRAFSGNTIYF. In nucleotides, the CDR3 is TGTGCCAGCGGTGACAGGGCCTTCTCTGGAAACACCATATATTTT.

The V call is TRBV5-1, the J call TRBJ2-3; 10 nucleotides agree with TRBD1. The J segment lost 1 base and the V segment lost 2 bases, leaving 4 bases of the junction unmatched. Germline V gene data show CDR1 as SGHRS and CDR2 as YFSETQ. CDR3 length: 16 residues. The CDR3 bases are TGCGCCAGCAGCTTCGTGACAGGGGGCCGCACAGATACGCAGTATTTT. Amino acid sequence: CASSFVTGGRTDTQYF.